The 21 T cell receptor beta chains below come from one sample, sequenced in a study of cytomegalovirus exposure and HLA in healthy donors. Both 60 Vbeta primers and 13 Jbeta primers went into the PCR. Data came from immunoSEQ multiplex PCR; TCRdb stores just in-frame clones and leaves some out. The profile shows 150,000 to 200,000 clones, about four fifths of them singletons. Sequenced: PBMCs. These receptors originate from a middle-aged woman in good health and CMV-seronegative.

This chain connects TRBV7-9 to TRBJ2-7; a possible D gene is TRBD2 (5 bases). CDR1 is SEHNR and CDR2 is FQNEAQ in the germline V gene (reference sequence). Trimming removed 5 bases from V and 5 bases from J, with 19 bases in between. There are 15 residues in the CDR3. CDR3 DNA: TGTGCCAGCAGCCCGTCATTCGGGGTTGGGGACGAGCAGTACTTC. It is translated as CASSPSFGVGDEQYF.

This clone was detected only once. V gene TRBV5-4 combines with J gene TRBJ1-1, with a weak D call TRBD1 (5 bases). CDR3 length: 16 amino acids. The V end was cut by 4 bases, the J end by 0 bases, with 16 bases between. Germline CDR1 reads SGHNT; CDR2 reads YYREEE (reference sequence). CDR3 loop: CASSPPRGGVNTEAFF. CDR3 nucleotide sequence: TGTGCCAGCAGCCCCCCCCGGGGAGGGGTGAACACTGAAGCTTTCTTT.

This clone has more than one count but fewer than ten. J is TRBJ1-1 and V is TRBV4-3; the match to TRBD1 covers 7 bases. CDR3 length equals 15 residues. With V trimmed by 0 bases and J by 4 bases, 5 bases remained unmatched. CDR1 is LGHNA, CDR2 YSLEER, per germline. The CDR3 sequence: CASSQDTGESTEAFF. The CDR3 nucleotides read TGCGCCAGCAGCCAAGATACAGGGGAGAGCACTGAAGCTTTCTTT.

The gene calls are TRBV30 and TRBJ2-7, with TRBD2 identical over 10 bases. Germline V gene lookup returns CDR1 GTSNPN and CDR2 SVGIG (reference sequence). Losses at the gene ends were 0 bases for V and 9 bases for J; bases not matched to a gene: 8. The CDR3 length is 14 residues. The CDR3 region has the DNA TGTGCCTGGAGTGTAGGGCTAGCGGGAGAGGTGCAGTACTTC. It translates to CAWSVGLAGEVQYF.

The chain employs TRBV11-3 and TRBJ2-5; 7 bases are a match to TRBD1. The CDR3 is made up of 14 amino acids. Germline V gene lookup returns CDR1 SGHNT and CDR2 YENEEA. The V and J ends lost 5 bases and 2 bases, in that order; junction bases with no gene match: 5. CDR3 in amino acids: CASSLRTGQETQYF. The DNA of the CDR3 is TGTGCCAGCAGCCTTCGGACAGGACAAGAGACCCAGTACTTC.

The rearrangement links TRBV6-1 to TRBJ2-2; 7 bases match TRBD1. Germline V CDR1 and CDR2: MNHNS, SASEGT. The CDR3 totals 16 residues. With 0 bases clipped from V and 14 bases from J, the junction kept 15 bases outside the gene matches. CDR3 loop: CASSEALLEPGQILFF. Written as DNA, the CDR3 is TGTGCCAGCAGTGAAGCGCTTCTTGAGCCGGGACAGATCCTGTTTTTT.

This clone was seen only a few times. The chain carries TRBV19 and TRBJ1-2; D gene unclear. Between the trimmed V and J ends, which lost 2 bases and 2 bases, there was a span of 12 bases. The germline V gene encodes CDR1 LNHDA and CDR2 SQIVND (reference sequence). The CDR3 has 15 residues. The CDR3 region is CASSIIGVFNYGYTF. CDR3 sequence (DNA): TGTGCCAGTAGTATAATCGGGGTCTTCAACTATGGCTACACCTTC. The variable domain in full, with the rest retrieved from reference TRBV19 and TRBJ1-2, is DGGITQSPKYLFRKEGQNVTLSCEQNLNHDAMYWYRQDPGQGLRLIYYSQIVNDFQKGDIAEGYSVSREKKESFPLTVTSAQKNPTAFYLCASSIIGVFNYGYTFGSGTRLTVV.

The J gene is TRBJ2-2, the V gene TRBV30; D gene ambiguous. The CDR3 covers 12 residues. V was cut by 2 bases and J by 2 bases, with 3 bases left in between. CDR1 GTSNPN and CDR2 SVGIG come from the germline V gene (reference sequence). The CDR3 loop is CAWSSNTGELFF. The DNA of the CDR3 is TGTGCCTGGAGTTCTAACACCGGGGAGCTGTTTTTT.

V is TRBV7-2 and J is TRBJ2-3; 9 bases are shared with TRBD2. There are 18 residues in the CDR3. V lost 4 bases and J lost 1; bases outside the gene matches: 12. Germline loops: CDR1 SGHTA, CDR2 FQGNSA. The CDR3 sequence is CASSWSSGRGTGTDTQYF. CDR3 in DNA: TGTGCCAGCAGCTGGAGTAGCGGGAGAGGGACGGGCACAGATACGCAGTATTTT.

This chain links TRBV18 with TRBJ1-4; 8 nucleotides line up with TRBD1. This CDR3 spans 17 amino acids. Germline CDR1 KGHSH, CDR2 LQKENI. The junction had 7 bases not matched to a gene; V was cut back by 3 bases and J by 1 base. CDR3 residues: CASSPAGGRVTNEKLFF. CDR3 DNA sequence: TGTGCCAGCTCACCGGCAGGGGGCCGGGTAACTAATGAAAAACTGTTTTTT.

This clone was found once. As DNA, the CDR3 is TGTGCCAGTGGGGTGGAGAGGGACAATGAGCAGTTCTTC. This sequence encodes CASGVERDNEQFF. This chain links TRBV19 with TRBJ2-1; a weak D match, TRBD2 (5 bases). Trimming took off 8 bases at V and 5 bases at J, with 13 bases between the two ends. This CDR3 has 13 amino acids. In germline, CDR1 is LNHDA, CDR2 SQIVND (reference sequence).

The V call is TRBV5-4, the J call TRBJ2-4; TRBD1 matches at 10 bases. Trimming cost V 4 bases and J 2 bases; bases outside gene matches: 6. The germline V gene encodes CDR1 SGHNT and CDR2 YYREEE (reference sequence). The CDR3 runs 16 residues. The CDR3 DNA reads as TGTGCCAGCAGCCCGACAGGGGGCGAGTCCAAAAACATTCAGTACTTC. This codes for CASSPTGGESKNIQYF.

The rearrangement uses TRBV11-2 and TRBJ2-3; D gene ambiguous. Germline V gene lookup returns CDR1 SGHAT and CDR2 FQNNGV. CDR3 length equals 14 residues. V was shortened by 4 bases and J by 0 bases, with 8 bases between the two germline ends. The CDR3 spells CASSSFRSTDTQYF. The CDR3 DNA reads TGTGCCAGCAGCTCCTTCAGGAGCACAGATACGCAGTATTTT.

V gene TRBV7-2 combines with J gene TRBJ2-3; D ambiguous. Trimming removed 1 base at V and 1 base at J, with 9 bases between. The germline gives CDR1 SGHTA, CDR2 FQGNSA. This CDR3 has 15 residues. CDR3 protein: CASSLDRRRTDTQYF. DNA of the CDR3: TGTGCCAGCAGCTTAGACCGGAGACGCACAGATACGCAGTATTTT.

The CDR3 loop reads CASSQETSGYNEQFF. The CDR3 region has the DNA TGCGCCAGCAGCCAAGAGACTAGCGGCTACAATGAGCAGTTCTTC. The V call is TRBV4-3, the J call TRBJ2-1; 9 bases line up with TRBD2. This CDR3 is 15 amino acids long. From germline, CDR1 is LGHNA and CDR2 YSLEER. After removal of 0 bases from V and 3 bases from J, the junction contained 0 bases not matched to a gene.

There are a few counts of this clone. The V and J genes are TRBV27 and TRBJ2-1; 10 nucleotides match TRBD2. From germline, CDR1 is MNHEY and CDR2 SMNVEV (reference sequence). CDR3 length: 16 amino acids. The ends lost 2 bases at V and 2 bases at J; junction bases unmatched: 3. CDR3 sequence reads: CASSLTLAGAYNEQFF. CDR3 in DNA: TGTGCCAGCAGTTTAACCCTAGCGGGAGCCTACAATGAGCAGTTCTTC.

The CDR3 sequence: CAWSDLSPGYTDTQYF. CDR3 nucleotide sequence: TGTGCCTGGAGTGACCTATCTCCGGGGTACACAGATACGCAGTATTTT. J is TRBJ2-3 and V is TRBV30; maybe TRBD2 (5 bases). CDR3 size: 16 residues. The V gene lost 1 base and the J gene lost 2 bases, with 16 bases spanning the gap. Germline V gene sequence: CDR1 GTSNPN, CDR2 SVGIG (reference sequence).

J is TRBJ1-2 and V is TRBV5-1, with 7 bases identical to TRBD1. The CDR3 is made up of 13 amino acids. V lost 3 bases and J lost 5; bases outside the gene matches: 4. Germline V gene lookup returns CDR1 SGHRS and CDR2 YFSETQ. CDR3 protein: CASSSDRVYGYTF. The CDR3 nucleotides read TGCGCCAGCAGCTCTGACAGGGTGTATGGCTACACCTTC.

The V and J genes are TRBV7-2 and TRBJ1-4, with D possibly matching TRBD1 (5 bases). The CDR3 spans 13 residues. CDR1 is SGHTA, CDR2 FQGNSA, per germline. Trimming removed 4 bases from V and 8 bases from J, with 11 bases in between. CDR3 sequence: CASSSGILEKLFF. The CDR3 DNA reads as TGTGCCAGCAGCTCAGGGATATTAGAAAAACTGTTTTTT.

This chain connects TRBV19 to TRBJ2-2, with 10 positions matching TRBD1. Losses at the gene ends were 6 bases for V and 3 bases for J; bases not matched to a gene: 4. CDR1 is LNHDA, CDR2 SQIVND, per germline (reference sequence). The CDR3 has 15 amino acids. As DNA, the CDR3 is TGTGCCAGTAGCCGACAGGGGGCGGACACCGGGGAGCTGTTTTTT. Encoded protein: CASSRQGADTGELFF.

This clone occurred once. This chain uses TRBV6-6 with TRBJ1-1, with 8 bases matching TRBD1. This CDR3 region has 14 residues. Germline lookup yields CDR1 MNHNY and CDR2 SVGAGI (reference sequence). V shed 2 bases, J shed 7 bases, and the junction held 6 bases outside the gene matches. This chain's CDR3 is CASSYGQGWGEAFF. CDR3 in DNA: TGTGCCAGCAGTTACGGACAGGGTTGGGGTGAAGCTTTCTTT.